Below, one T cell receptor (beta chain) is given with its context. There is no known antigen for this receptor. No much larger clonotype is one base removed from it; base qualities were not supplied. Library generation was performed with the immunoSEQ multiplex PCR assay. What TCRdb holds here is the immuneACCESS table cut down to in-frame rearrangements. Part of the clones is not present; checked against another copy, under half of the missing clones reflect an unresolved V gene, and the others are unexplained. The sample table shows tens of thousands of clones, and about 92% are seen once. The top ten clones comprise approximately 0.21% of the sample. Taken from the germline V gene (reference sequence), the CDR1 and CDR2 loops are SEHNR and FQNEAQ. The CDR3 numbers 16 residues from cysteine through phenylalanine. The kept DNA is CDR3 alone, 48 bases in frame from the first base. Cut back by 5 bases and 8 bases, the V and J ends lie 22 bases apart.

These data are taken from a study of T cell changes during pregnancy in multiple sclerosis (dated by TCRdb to about 2019). Notes on the research overall: The study looked at changes in the T cell repertoire across pregnancy in women with multiple sclerosis.

The sequence links TRBV7-9 to TRBJ2-1, and the D gene may be TRBD1, 6 bases matching. The sequenced sample was CD4+ T cells from peripheral blood mononuclear cells, obtained in the second trimester of pregnancy. The TCR was taken from a female donor with multiple sclerosis, enrolled in a pregnancy study. The nucleotide sequence reads TGTGCCAGCAGCCAATGGACAGCCCGGACGAGTGATGAGCAGTTCTTC. This sequence encodes CASSQWTARTSDEQFF.